The 8 T cell receptor beta chains presented below share a single source sample, sequenced in a study of blood T cell repertoires in COVID-19. Sequencing used immunoSEQ multiplex PCR; TCRdb keeps in-frame clones, though not all of them. The sample contains about 320,000 clones, around 90% of which appear only once. Sequencing input: PBMCs or T cells enriched from blood (not recorded which). These receptors were obtained from a man in his 60s who had recovered from COVID-19.

V is TRBV5-1 and J is TRBJ2-7; 7 positions match TRBD1. J lost 3 bases, V lost 5 bases, and 8 bases had no gene match. This CDR3 contains 14 residues. Germline CDR1 and CDR2: SGHRS and YFSETQ. The CDR3 is CASSRDSGLYEQYF. CDR3 DNA sequence: TGCGCCAGCAGTCGGGACAGTGGACTCTACGAGCAGTACTTC.

The chain combines TRBV11-2 with TRBJ2-5, with 11 positions matching TRBD1. The V gene end was trimmed by 5 bases and the J gene end by 5 bases; junction bases not matched to a gene: 1. CDR3 length: 13 amino acids. Germline loops: CDR1 SGHAT, CDR2 FQNNGV. CDR3 DNA sequence: TGTGCCAGCAGCCGGGACAGGGGGGAGACCCAGTACTTC. Amino acids: CASSRDRGETQYF.

The CDR3 nucleotides read TGTGCCAGCAGCAGCGATGGGTTCGGCGAGCAGTACTTC. Translation: CASSSDGFGEQYF. The chain couples TRBV5-4 to TRBJ2-7; D unclear. CDR3 length: 13 residues. The germline CDR1 and CDR2 sequences are SGHNT and YYREEE (reference sequence). Trimming stripped 4 bases from V and 6 bases from J, with 14 bases between.

The rearrangement joins TRBV2 to TRBJ1-2; D is unclear. The V and J ends lost 4 bases and 11 bases respectively, with 11 bases between them. The CDR3 totals 11 residues. Germline-derived CDR1 and CDR2 are SNHLY and FYNNEI. CDR3 nucleotides: TGTGCCAGCAGTGGAGGGAGTGATTACACCTTC. Translation gives CASSGGSDYTF.

This clone has a single count. The genes are TRBV27 and TRBJ2-1; TRBD2 aligns across 13 bases. Losses at the gene ends were 5 bases for V and 0 bases for J; bases not matched to a gene: 1. This CDR3 has 16 amino acids. The germline CDR1 and CDR2 sequences are MNHEY and SMNVEV (reference sequence). The CDR3 sequence is CASSRTSGSSYNEQFF. The CDR3 nucleotides are TGTGCCAGCAGTCGGACTAGCGGGAGCTCCTACAATGAGCAGTTCTTC.

The genes are TRBV12-3 or TRBV12-4 and TRBJ2-2; D is undetermined. V was pared by 1 base and J by 4 bases, with 4 bases between. This CDR3 has 13 residues. The CDR3 spells CASSLVSTGELFF. The CDR3 DNA is TGTGCCAGCAGTTTAGTCAGCACCGGGGAGCTGTTTTTT.

The V call is TRBV29-1, the J call TRBJ2-7; D perhaps matches TRBD1 (6 bases). Trimming took off 6 bases at V and 2 bases at J, with 14 bases between the two ends. The CDR3 extends over 13 amino acids. CDR1 and CDR2 (germline): SQVTM, ANQGSEA. The CDR3 sequence is CSVAPTGAYEQYF. As DNA, the CDR3 is TGCAGCGTCGCCCCGACAGGAGCCTACGAGCAGTACTTC.

The chain links TRBV7-2 to TRBJ2-5; D might be TRBD2 (6 bases). This CDR3 comprises 14 residues. The V end was cut by 3 bases, the J end by 2 bases, with 10 bases between. CDR1 and CDR2 (germline): SGHTA, FQGNSA. The CDR3 here is CASSFNSGQETQYF. The CDR3 coding sequence is TGTGCCAGCAGCTTCAATAGCGGACAAGAGACCCAGTACTTC. Variable domain in full (rest from reference TRBV7-2 and TRBJ2-5): GAGVSQSPSNKVTEKGKDVELRCDPISGHTALYWYRQSLGQGLEFLIYFQGNSAPDKSGLPSDRFSAERTGGSVSTLTIQRTQQEDSAVYLCASSFNSGQETQYFGPGTRLLVL.